This TCR beta chain emerged from a study of T cell responses to AZD1222 COVID-19 vaccine. Study as a whole: The analysis combined second doses at about 4 or about 12 weeks.

The CDR3 is 14 residues long. V gave up 7 bases and J gave up 8 bases; unmatched junction bases: 10. Germline V lookup: CDR1 MGHDK, CDR2 SYGVNS. Measured with immunoSEQ multiplex PCR; TCRdb has only the in-frame clones, and not every one. The table has some 110,000 clones, 70% to 90% seen once. This chain uses TRBV25-1 with TRBJ2-2, with 7 bases fitting TRBD1. The clonotype comes from an adult in good health. The sample in question was peripheral blood, obtained on day 0 of AZD1222 vaccination. CDR3 region: CASTDRNVAGELFF. The CDR3 nucleotides read TGTGCCAGCACGGACAGGAACGTGGCTGGGGAGCTGTTTTTT.